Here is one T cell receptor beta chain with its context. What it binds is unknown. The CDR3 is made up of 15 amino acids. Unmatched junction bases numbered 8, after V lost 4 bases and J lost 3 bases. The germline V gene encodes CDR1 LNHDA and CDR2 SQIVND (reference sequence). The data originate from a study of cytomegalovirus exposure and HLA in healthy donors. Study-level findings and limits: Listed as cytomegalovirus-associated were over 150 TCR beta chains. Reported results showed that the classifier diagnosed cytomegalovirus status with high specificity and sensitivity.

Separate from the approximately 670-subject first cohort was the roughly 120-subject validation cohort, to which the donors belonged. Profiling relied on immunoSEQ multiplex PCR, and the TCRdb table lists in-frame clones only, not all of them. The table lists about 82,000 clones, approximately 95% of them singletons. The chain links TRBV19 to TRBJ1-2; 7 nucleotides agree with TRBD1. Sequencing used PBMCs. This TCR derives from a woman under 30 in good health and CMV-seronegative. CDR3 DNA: TGTGCCAGTAGTAACCACAGGGGATGGGACTATGGCTACACCTTC. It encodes CASSNHRGWDYGYTF.